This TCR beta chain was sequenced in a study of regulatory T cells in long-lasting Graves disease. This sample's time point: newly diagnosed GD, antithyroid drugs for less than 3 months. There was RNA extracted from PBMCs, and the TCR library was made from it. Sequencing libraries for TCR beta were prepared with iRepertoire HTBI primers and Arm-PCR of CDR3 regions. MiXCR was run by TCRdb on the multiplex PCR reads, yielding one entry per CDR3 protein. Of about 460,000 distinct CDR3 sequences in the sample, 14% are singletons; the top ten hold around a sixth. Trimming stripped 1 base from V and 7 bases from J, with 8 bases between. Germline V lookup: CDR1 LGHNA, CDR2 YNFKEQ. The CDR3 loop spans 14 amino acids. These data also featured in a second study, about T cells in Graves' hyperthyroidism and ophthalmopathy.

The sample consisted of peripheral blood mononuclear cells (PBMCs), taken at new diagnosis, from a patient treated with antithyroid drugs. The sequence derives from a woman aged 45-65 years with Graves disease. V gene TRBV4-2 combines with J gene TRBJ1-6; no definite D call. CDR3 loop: CASSQVGINSPLHF. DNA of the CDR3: TGTGCCAGCAGCCAAGTGGGGATAAATTCACCCCTCCACTTT.